One sample yielded the 6 T cell receptor beta chains listed below, sequenced in a study of identical twins (dated by TCRdb to 2016 to 2017). Receptor libraries were prepared by 5' RACE. The sequencer was an Illumina HiSeq 2000. TCRdb ran its own pipeline on the public reads, namely fastp trimming at Q25 and MiXCR clone calling, and kept in-frame beta chains. CDR3 protein duplicates are merged, each entry listing the most common genes and DNA. The sample table lists around 1.7 million distinct CDR3 sequences, about 30% of them with a count of one. Of the sample, about 0.25% falls within the top ten clones. Sequenced sample: cord blood. The source of these receptors is a newborn girl in good health.

This clonotype was picked up a small number of times. This sequence joins TRBV5-1 and TRBJ2-2; D is perhaps TRBD1 (7 bases). V lost 4 bases, J lost 4 bases, and 14 bases lay in between. The CDR3 has 15 amino acids. Germline-derived CDR1 and CDR2 are SGHRS and YFSETQ. The CDR3 coding sequence is TGCGCCAGCAGCCCGACAGGGCGGGGCACCGGGGAGCTGTTTTTT. Translating it yields CASSPTGRGTGELFF. Using reference TRBV5-1 and TRBJ2-2 for the parts outside the CDR3, the full variable domain is KAGVTQTPRYLIKTRGQQVTLSCSPISGHRSVSWYQQTPGQGLQFLFEYFSETQRNKGNFPGRFSGRQFSNSRSEMNVSTLELGDSALYLCASSPTGRGTGELFFGEGSRLTVL.

The CDR3 loop is CASSPSDRNQPQHF. Written as DNA, the CDR3 is TGCGCCAGCAGCCCTTCGGACCGGAATCAGCCCCAGCATTTT. This chain joins TRBV10-2 and TRBJ1-5; D call uncertain. CDR1 is WSHSY and CDR2 is SAAADI in the germline V gene. The V gene lost 6 bases and the J gene lost 4 bases, with 13 bases spanning the gap. CDR3 length equals 14 residues.

This clonotype was seen many times. The chain carries TRBV10-2 and TRBJ2-4; 10 nucleotides match TRBD2. The trim removed 0 bases at V and 0 bases at J, leaving 5 bases unmatched. The CDR3 runs to 18 residues. Germline V gene lookup returns CDR1 WSHSY and CDR2 SAAADI. Here the CDR3 DNA reads TGCGCCAGCAGTGAGTCGAGACTAGCGGGTAAAGCCAAAAACATTCAGTACTTC. Translated, it gives CASSESRLAGKAKNIQYF.

To note about this clonotype: A junction boundary mismatches the germline segment, possibly from a read error. This chain connects TRBV6-6 to TRBJ2-2; D is uncertain. The CDR3 spans 14 residues. Germline values: CDR1 MNHNY, CDR2 SVGAGI (reference sequence). CDR3 region: CACSYSGSTGELFF. CDR3 bases: TGTGCCTGCAGTTACTCGGGCAGCACCGGGGAGCTGTTTTTT.

The chain combines TRBV4-1 with TRBJ2-7, with D unclear. The J call is doubtful: the DNA matches TRBJ2-5 better. Germline assignment: CDR1 MGHRA and CDR2 YSYEKL. This CDR3 region has 12 residues. The DNA of the CDR3 is TGCGCCAGCAGCCAGACCCTGGAGACCCAGTACTTC. As protein: CASSQTLETQYF.

This clonotype was seen a single time. Sequence at one end of the junction differs from germline and may be a read error. V and J are TRBV7-9 and TRBJ2-7; a possible D gene is TRBD2 (5 bases). The germline V gene has CDR1 SEHNR and CDR2 FQNEAQ (reference sequence). This CDR3 contains 13 residues. The CDR3 bases are TGTGCCAGCGGCTTAGCGCTCCCATACGAGCAGTACTTC. Encoded protein: CASGLALPYEQYF.